The clone carrying this TCR beta chain has a single count. This table comes from immunoSEQ multiplex PCR, and its TCRdb copy is limited to in-frame clones, with some not included. The sample contains about 230,000 clones, 85% to 90% of which appear only once. The data derive from a study of blood T cell repertoires in COVID-19. Study overall: The study drew acute and convalescent COVID-19 samples from the United States, Italy and Spain.

Seattle patient enrollment occurred during active infection, with longitudinal follow-up thereafter. This CDR3 is 16 amino acids long. V gave up 5 bases and J gave up 1 base; unmatched junction bases: 11. Per germline, CDR1 MNHEY and CDR2 SMNVEV (reference sequence). This chain connects TRBV27 to TRBJ2-7; 7 bases fit TRBD2. This TCR came from a man aged 50 or older with COVID-19, enrolled during active disease. Source material: peripheral blood. CDR3 DNA sequence: TGTGCCAGCAGTCCTCCCGGGGGGACGAGGTCCTACGAGCAGTACTTC. Protein sequence: CASSPPGGTRSYEQYF.